This T cell receptor (beta chain) appears in the sequencing data of a study of blood T cell repertoires in COVID-19. Study-level information: Both acute and convalescent COVID-19 samples were obtained from the United States, Italy and Spain. PBMCs, B-cell-depleted T cells, or T cells were the source of the cDNA or gDNA that made up the material.

Germline V gene data show CDR1 as LGHDT and CDR2 as YNNKEL (reference sequence). The CDR3 consists of 13 residues. Trimming pared 4 bases from V and 6 bases from J, leaving 12 bases between. Only a few counts were recorded for this clone. Source study methods: For nucleated cells, counts were estimated from reference gene primer amplification. The method was immunoSEQ multiplex PCR; TCRdb's version includes in-frame clones alone and lacks a portion of them. The V and J calls and clone size are taken from that table; D and trimming were inferred from the DNA. The table lists some 39,000 clones, approximately 85% of them singletons, with 3.5% to 5% in the top ten.

The sequence came from a man in his fifties or sixties with acute or convalescent COVID-19. The chain is built from TRBV3-1 (or the pseudogene TRBV3-2) and TRBJ1-1; D unresolved. The specimen sequenced was peripheral blood. The CDR3 coding sequence is TGTGCCAGCAGCCCTGCCGCAGTGCCTGAAGCTTTCTTT. Amino acids: CASSPAAVPEAFF.